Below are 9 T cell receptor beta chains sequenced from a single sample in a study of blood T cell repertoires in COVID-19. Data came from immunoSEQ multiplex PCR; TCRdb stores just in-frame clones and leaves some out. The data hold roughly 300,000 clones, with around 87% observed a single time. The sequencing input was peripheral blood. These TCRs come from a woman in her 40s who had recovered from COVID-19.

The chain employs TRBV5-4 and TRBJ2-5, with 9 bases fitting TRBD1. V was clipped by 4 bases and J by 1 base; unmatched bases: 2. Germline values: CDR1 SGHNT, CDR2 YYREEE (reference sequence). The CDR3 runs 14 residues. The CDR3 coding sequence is TGTGCCAGCAGCCCGGGACAGGGCCAAGAGACCCAGTACTTC. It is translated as CASSPGQGQETQYF.

CDR3 DNA sequence: TGTGCCAGCAGTGCGTCGGGGTACGAGCAGTACTTC. It yields the protein CASSASGYEQYF. The chain uses TRBV2 and TRBJ2-7, with D maybe TRBD2 (5 bases). The CDR3 loop spans 12 amino acids. Germline-derived CDR1 and CDR2 are SNHLY and FYNNEI. V lost 4 bases and J 4 bases, leaving 8 bases between the germline ends. Full variable domain (outside the CDR3, taken from reference TRBV2 and TRBJ2-7): EPEVTQTPSHQVTQMGQEVILRCVPISNHLYFYWYRQILGQKVEFLVSFYNNEISEKSEIFDDQFSVERPDGSNFTLKIRSTKLEDSAMYFCASSASGYEQYFGPGTRLTVT.

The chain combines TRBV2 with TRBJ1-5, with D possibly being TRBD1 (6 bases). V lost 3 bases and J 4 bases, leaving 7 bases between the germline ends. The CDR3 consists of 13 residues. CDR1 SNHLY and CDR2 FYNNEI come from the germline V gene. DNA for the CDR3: TGTGCCAGCAGTGACACAGGGAATCAGCCCCAGCATTTT. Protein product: CASSDTGNQPQHF.

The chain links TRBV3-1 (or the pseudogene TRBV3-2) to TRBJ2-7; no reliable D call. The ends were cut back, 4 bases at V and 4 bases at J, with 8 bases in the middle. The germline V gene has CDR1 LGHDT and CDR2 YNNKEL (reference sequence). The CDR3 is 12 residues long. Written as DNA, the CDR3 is TGTGCCAGCAGCCGCAACATTTACGAGCAGTACTTC. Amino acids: CASSRNIYEQYF.

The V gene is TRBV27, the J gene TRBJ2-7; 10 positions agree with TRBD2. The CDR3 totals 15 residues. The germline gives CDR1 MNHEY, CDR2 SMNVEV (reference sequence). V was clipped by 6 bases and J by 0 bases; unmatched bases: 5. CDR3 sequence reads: CASRLGLADSYEQYF. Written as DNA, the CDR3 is TGTGCCAGCAGACTTGGACTAGCGGACTCCTACGAGCAGTACTTC.

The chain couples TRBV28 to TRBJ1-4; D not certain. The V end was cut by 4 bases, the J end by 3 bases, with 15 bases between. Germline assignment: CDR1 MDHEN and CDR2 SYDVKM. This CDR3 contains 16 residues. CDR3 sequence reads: CASSSSTVGANEKLFF. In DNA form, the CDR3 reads TGTGCCAGCAGTTCCTCCACGGTGGGAGCTAATGAAAAACTGTTTTTT.

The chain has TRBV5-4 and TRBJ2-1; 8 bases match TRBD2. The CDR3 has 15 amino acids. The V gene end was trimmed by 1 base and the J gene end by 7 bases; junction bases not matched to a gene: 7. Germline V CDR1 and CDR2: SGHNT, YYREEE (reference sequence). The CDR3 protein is CASSLLGGARNEQFF. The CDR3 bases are TGTGCCAGCAGCTTGCTCGGGGGGGCCAGAAATGAGCAGTTCTTC.

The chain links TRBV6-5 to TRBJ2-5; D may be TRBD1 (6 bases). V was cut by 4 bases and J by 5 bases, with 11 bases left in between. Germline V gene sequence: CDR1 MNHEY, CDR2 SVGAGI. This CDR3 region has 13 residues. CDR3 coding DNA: TGTGCCAGCAGTTCACCAGGGGCGGAGACCCAGTACTTC. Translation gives CASSSPGAETQYF.

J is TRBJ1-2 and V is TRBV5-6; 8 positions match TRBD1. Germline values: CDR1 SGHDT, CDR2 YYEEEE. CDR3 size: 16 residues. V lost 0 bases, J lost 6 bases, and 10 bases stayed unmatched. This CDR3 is CASSLGDRRDEDGYTF. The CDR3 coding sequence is TGTGCCAGCAGCTTGGGGGACAGGAGGGATGAGGATGGCTACACCTTC.